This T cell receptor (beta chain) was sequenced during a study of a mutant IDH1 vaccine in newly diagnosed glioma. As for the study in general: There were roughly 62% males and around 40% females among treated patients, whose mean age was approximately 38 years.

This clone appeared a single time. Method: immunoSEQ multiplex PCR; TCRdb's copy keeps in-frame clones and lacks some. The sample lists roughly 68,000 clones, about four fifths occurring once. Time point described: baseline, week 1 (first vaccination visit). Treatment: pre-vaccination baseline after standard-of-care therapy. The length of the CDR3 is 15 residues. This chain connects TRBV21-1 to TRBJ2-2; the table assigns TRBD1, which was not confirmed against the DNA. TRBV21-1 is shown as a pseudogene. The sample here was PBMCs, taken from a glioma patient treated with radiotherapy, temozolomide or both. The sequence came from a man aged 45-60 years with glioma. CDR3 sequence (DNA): TGTGCCAGCAGCTCAAGACAGGGTGAGGACGGGGAGCTGTTTTTT. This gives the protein CASSSRQGEDGELFF.